This TCR beta chain emerged from a study of STAT5B mutations in CD4+ large granular lymphocyte leukemia. V lost 5 bases and J 6 bases, leaving 14 bases between the germline ends. This CDR3 has 13 residues. Germline CDR1 reads SGHNT; CDR2 reads YENEEA. Here immunoSEQ multiplex PCR was the method, and the copy in TCRdb shows in-frame clones only, minus some. This sample has approximately 30,000 clones; approximately 82% occur once, and the top ten carry more than 6%. Sequenced sample: CD4+ T cells from blood buffy coats. V and J are TRBV11-3 and TRBJ2-7; D remains ambiguous. This sequence originates from a human donor in good health. CDR3 residues: CASSPQGSGEQYF. In DNA, the CDR3 is TGTGCCAGCAGCCCCCAAGGTTCGGGCGAGCAGTACTTC.